This T cell receptor beta chain emerged from a study of PD-L1 blockade in urothelial cancer. Whole-study context: Per blood sample, T cells had a median of around 140,000.

Profiled with immunoSEQ multiplex PCR; TCRdb holds only in-frame clones, not every one. The table shows under 55,000 clones, with around 82% occurring only once. V was shortened by 6 bases and J by 0 bases, with 11 bases between the two germline ends. CDR1 and CDR2 from the germline V gene are SNHLY and FYNNEI. This CDR3 is 14 amino acids long. The chain combines TRBV2 with TRBJ1-1; D is unresolved. Sequences were derived from PBMCs, sampled around atezolizumab (anti-PD-L1) treatment. The TCR comes from a man aged 40-49 years with urothelial cancer. The CDR3 sequence: CASRVGVMNTEAFF. CDR3 bases: TGTGCCAGCAGAGTCGGGGTCATGAACACTGAAGCTTTCTTT.